This TCR beta chain was sequenced during a study of radiotherapy plus CTLA-4 blockade in lung cancer (dated by TCRdb to the late 2010s). The study in broad terms: Objective responses occurred in roughly 20% of enrolled patients, and 30% to 35% achieved disease control.

Receptors were amplified or captured by the immunoSEQ multiplex PCR assay. TCRdb re-hosts the immuneACCESS table, in-frame sequences only. Its copies lack some clones; in the studies checked, an unresolved V gene accounts for under half of them, and the cause for the rest is not known. In this sample the table shows tens of thousands of clones, over 75% of which occur a single time. In total, the top ten clones hold approximately 16% of the sample. Paper-wide results and their limitations: Increased serum interferon-beta after radiation, together with early dynamic changes in blood T cell clones, were reported to be the strongest predictors of response. TCR clones derived from tumors expanded in peripheral blood after treatment with radiotherapy and ipilimumab.

Focal radiation therapy combined with CTLA-4 blockade (ipilimumab) was tested in patients with chemo-refractory metastatic non-small-cell lung cancer. Turning to this clone: The antigen this receptor binds is unknown. The junction departs from germline at one end; a sequencing error may be responsible.

The CDR3 runs 14 amino acids, cysteine and phenylalanine included. The kept DNA is CDR3 alone, 42 bases in frame from the first base. Via the germline V gene (reference sequence), CDR1 is SSHAT and CDR2 FNYEAQ. Recombination joined TRBV7-7 with TRBJ2-5; TRBD1 fits 8 bases in the junction. The sequence came from a human donor with non-small cell lung cancer who had a complete response to radiotherapy plus ipilimumab. Material: peripheral blood, obtained from a patient treated with radiotherapy plus ipilimumab. The CDR3: CASSPGQGGETQYF. The nucleotide sequence is TGTGCTAGCAGCCCTGGACAGGGTGGAGAGACCCAGTACTTC.